These 4 T cell receptor beta chains came from one sample sequenced in a study of Graves' ophthalmopathy and Graves' hyperthyroidism. Beta-chain TCR CDR3 regions were amplified from RNA transcripts. First-round RT-PCR used HTBI primers; second-round multiplex PCR followed. MiXCR was run by TCRdb on the multiplex PCR reads, yielding one entry per CDR3 protein. Here the sample spans roughly 610,000 distinct CDR3 sequences, 22% being singletons. Material: peripheral blood. These TCRs come from a woman aged 18-30 years with stable Graves' hyperthyroidism. Some clones in this sample may be carry-over from other donors' samples.

This chain connects TRBV12-3 or TRBV12-4 to TRBJ1-2; TRBD1 aligns across 8 bases. The V gene end was trimmed by 4 bases and the J gene end by 3 bases; junction bases not matched to a gene: 7. This CDR3 comprises 15 residues. The CDR3 here is CASSSRTGTDYGYTF. The CDR3 coding sequence is TGTGCCAGCAGTTCTCGGACAGGGACTGACTATGGCTACACCTTC.

This clonotype was found a few times. The V gene is TRBV6-5, the J gene TRBJ1-2; the D gene is possibly TRBD1 (6 bases). This CDR3 has 14 residues. From germline, CDR1 is MNHEY and CDR2 SVGAGI. Trimming took 5 bases from V and 4 from J, leaving 14 bases between them. CDR3 amino acids: CASSPDGQTYGYTF. The CDR3 bases are TGTGCCAGCAGTCCCGATGGACAGACCTATGGCTACACCTTC.

The CDR3 sequence: CASSSRLSSEQYF. In nucleotides, the CDR3 is TGTGCCAGCAGCTCCCGTCTTAGCAGCGAGCAGTACTTC. This chain links TRBV28 with TRBJ2-7; no reliable D call. V lost 6 bases and J 6 bases, leaving 15 bases between the germline ends. CDR3 length equals 13 residues. CDR1 MDHEN and CDR2 SYDVKM come from the germline V gene. The whole variable domain, remainder taken from reference TRBV28 and TRBJ2-7, is DVKVTQSSRYLVKRTGEKVFLECVQDMDHENMFWYRQDPGLGLRLIYFSYDVKMKEKGDIPEGYSVSREKKERFSLILESASTNQTSMYLCASSSRLSSEQYFGPGTRLTVT.

This clonotype has at least ten counts. This chain connects TRBV18 to TRBJ2-5, with TRBD2 identical over 13 bases. The CDR3 is 16 residues long. Per the germline V gene, CDR1 is KGHSH and CDR2 is LQKENI. J lost 5 bases, V lost 5 bases, and 8 bases had no gene match. CDR3 loop: CASSSGLAGDRETQYF. CDR3 bases: TGTGCCAGCTCATCAGGACTAGCGGGAGATCGCGAGACCCAGTACTTC.